The 8 T cell receptor beta chains below come from one sample, sequenced in a study of cytomegalovirus exposure and HLA in healthy donors (dated 2017 in TCRdb). Library preparation used the immunoSEQ multiplex PCR assay. The multiplex PCR relied on a mix of 60 forward primers for TCR Vbeta segments and 13 reverse primers for TCR Jbeta segments. TCRdb obtained this table from immuneACCESS and retained in-frame rearrangements with V and J assigned. These tables miss some clones; where compared with another copy, unresolved V genes account for less than half of the shortfall, and the remainder is unexplained. The sample table contains about 200,000 clones; only one count was recorded for around 76% of them. The ten largest clones represent 1.5% to 2% of the sample. Sequencing was performed on PBMCs. These receptors came from a man aged 30 to 39 in good health and CMV-seronegative.

V is TRBV28 and J is TRBJ1-1; 9 bases map to TRBD1. The CDR3 covers 14 residues. V was clipped by 4 bases and J by 8 bases; unmatched bases: 8. The germline V gene has CDR1 MDHEN and CDR2 SYDVKM. The DNA for the CDR3 is TGTGCCAGCAGTTCGGACAGGGGTTCGGGGGAAGCTTTCTTT. This codes for CASSSDRGSGEAFF.

The chain couples TRBV6-1 to TRBJ2-1, with D perhaps TRBD1 (5 bases). The germline V gene encodes CDR1 MNHNS and CDR2 SASEGT. The V gene lost 4 bases and the J gene lost 11 bases, with 15 bases spanning the gap. The CDR3 covers 13 residues. Here the CDR3 reads CASSAYPSGKQFF. The CDR3 DNA sequence: TGTGCCAGCAGTGCCTACCCCTCAGGGAAGCAGTTCTTC.

The chain is built from TRBV7-2 and TRBJ2-7; unclear D gene. V was pared by 2 bases and J by 3 bases, with 11 bases between. Germline loops: CDR1 SGHTA, CDR2 FQGNSA. This CDR3 spans 14 amino acids. The CDR3 is CASSLQRSIYEQYF. Here the CDR3 DNA reads TGTGCCAGCAGCTTACAGCGATCCATCTACGAGCAGTACTTC. The full variable domain, completed using reference TRBV7-2 and TRBJ2-7, is GAGVSQSPSNKVTEKGKDVELRCDPISGHTALYWYRQSLGQGLEFLIYFQGNSAPDKSGLPSDRFSAERTGGSVSTLTIQRTQQEDSAVYLCASSLQRSIYEQYFGPGTRLTVT.

V usage is TRBV11-3 and J usage is TRBJ2-1; a possible D gene is TRBD1 (5 bases). Trimming cost V 5 bases and J 9 bases, with 20 bases left between them. The germline V gene has CDR1 SGHNT and CDR2 YENEEA. The CDR3 has 15 residues. For the CDR3, the DNA is TGTGCCAGCAGCATCGGGCGTGGGGCTTTAAGTGAGCAGTTCTTC. Translated, it gives CASSIGRGALSEQFF. Looking up the rest from reference TRBV11-3 and TRBJ2-1 gives the full variable domain: EAGVVQSPRYKIIEKKQPVAFWCNPISGHNTLYWYLQNLGQGPELLIRYENEEAVDDSQLPKDRFSAERLKGVDSTLKIQPAELGDSAVYLCASSIGRGALSEQFFGPGTRLTVL.

In its sample, this clone was seen a few times. V and J are TRBV10-1 and TRBJ2-1; D might be TRBD2 (5 bases). Trimming cost V 5 bases and J 4 bases, with 12 bases left between them. From germline, CDR1 is WNHNN and CDR2 SYGVQD (reference sequence). The CDR3 runs to 14 residues. This CDR3 reads CASSNPQRYNEQFF. The CDR3 nucleotides are TGCGCCAGCAGTAATCCCCAGCGGTACAATGAGCAGTTCTTC.

The chain employs TRBV6-1 and TRBJ2-3; TRBD1 agrees at 8 bases. Looked up from germline, CDR1 is MNHNS and CDR2 is SASEGT. V was pared by 8 bases and J by 9 bases, with 10 bases of the junction left unmatched. The CDR3 is 13 amino acids. The chain's CDR3 is CASWGTGGWTQYF. Written as DNA, the CDR3 is TGTGCCAGCTGGGGAACAGGGGGTTGGACGCAGTATTTT.

The chain employs TRBV2 and TRBJ1-2, with 8 bases matching TRBD1. After removal of 6 bases from V and 5 bases from J, the junction contained 17 bases not matched to a gene. Germline V CDR1 and CDR2: SNHLY, FYNNEI. The CDR3 has 17 residues. As DNA, the CDR3 is TGTGCCAGCAGCGACCTTGCGGCCGGACAGGGAGGGTATGGCTACACCTTC. Protein sequence: CASSDLAAGQGGYGYTF.

Worth noting for this clone: Other DNA sequences of this sample code for an identical CDR3. The V call is TRBV27, the J call TRBJ2-1; D remains unclear. V shed 2 bases and J shed 1 base, with 6 bases lying between them. Germline CDR1 MNHEY, CDR2 SMNVEV (reference sequence). This CDR3 region has 14 residues. CDR3 sequence (DNA): TGTGCCAGCAGTTTAGCAGGATCCTACAATGAGCAGTTCTTC. This encodes CASSLAGSYNEQFF.